What follows are 4 T cell receptor beta chains derived from one specimen sequenced in a study of cytomegalovirus exposure and HLA in healthy donors (dated by TCRdb to 2016 to 2017). The library relied on the immunoSEQ multiplex PCR assay. For the multiplex PCR, a mixture combining 60 forward primers for TCR Vbeta segments and 13 reverse primers for TCR Jbeta segments was used. TCRdb took this table from immuneACCESS and kept in-frame rearrangements with V and J called. Such tables lack part of the clones; where checked against another copy, unresolved V genes explain under half of the gap, and the rest is unexplained. The sample has under 200,000 clones on record, 60% to 80% of them singletons. The ten largest clones capture around 15% of the sample. Sequencing was carried out using PBMCs. These TCRs come from a man aged 45-65 years in good health and CMV-seropositive.

The chain links TRBV6-5 to TRBJ1-5; maybe TRBD1 (5 bases). The CDR3 length is 14 residues. Trimming removed 0 bases from V and 6 bases from J, with 9 bases in between. Germline CDR1 and CDR2: MNHEY and SVGAGI. CDR3 loop: CASSYSQGRQPQHF. Here the CDR3 DNA reads TGTGCCAGCAGTTACTCCCAGGGCCGTCAGCCCCAGCATTTT.

The chain's CDR3 is CASSLHGLGTPNSPLHF. CDR3 nucleotides: TGTGCCAGCAGTTTACATGGGCTGGGGACACCTAATTCACCCCTCCACTTT. The V call is TRBV27, the J call TRBJ1-6, with D possibly TRBD1 on 6 matching bases. Trimming pared 2 bases from V and 6 bases from J, leaving 17 bases between. This CDR3 has 17 amino acids. Germline assignment: CDR1 MNHEY and CDR2 SMNVEV (reference sequence).

This chain joins TRBV9 and TRBJ2-5; no clear D gene. The V and J ends lost 4 bases and 2 bases respectively, with 15 bases between them. The CDR3 runs 15 residues. Germline assignment: CDR1 SGDLS and CDR2 YYNGEE. The CDR3: CASSPTLASQETQYF. CDR3 coding DNA: TGTGCCAGCAGCCCTACATTAGCATCTCAAGAGACCCAGTACTTC. The complete variable domain, with remaining parts taken from reference TRBV9 and TRBJ2-5, reads DSGVTQTPKHLITATGQRVTLRCSPRSGDLSVYWYQQSLDQGLQFLIQYYNGEERAKGNILERFSAQQFPDLHSELNLSSLELGDSALYFCASSPTLASQETQYFGPGTRLLVL.

This clone came up a few times. The chain recombines TRBV4-1 with TRBJ2-2; 10 nucleotides match TRBD2. Germline V gene sequence: CDR1 MGHRA, CDR2 YSYEKL. The CDR3 covers 15 residues. V lost 1 base, J lost 11 bases, and 7 bases stayed unmatched. Here the CDR3 DNA reads TGCGCCAGCAGCCAAGTCCTAGCGGGGGTCCTTGAGCTGTTTTTT. This codes for CASSQVLAGVLELFF.